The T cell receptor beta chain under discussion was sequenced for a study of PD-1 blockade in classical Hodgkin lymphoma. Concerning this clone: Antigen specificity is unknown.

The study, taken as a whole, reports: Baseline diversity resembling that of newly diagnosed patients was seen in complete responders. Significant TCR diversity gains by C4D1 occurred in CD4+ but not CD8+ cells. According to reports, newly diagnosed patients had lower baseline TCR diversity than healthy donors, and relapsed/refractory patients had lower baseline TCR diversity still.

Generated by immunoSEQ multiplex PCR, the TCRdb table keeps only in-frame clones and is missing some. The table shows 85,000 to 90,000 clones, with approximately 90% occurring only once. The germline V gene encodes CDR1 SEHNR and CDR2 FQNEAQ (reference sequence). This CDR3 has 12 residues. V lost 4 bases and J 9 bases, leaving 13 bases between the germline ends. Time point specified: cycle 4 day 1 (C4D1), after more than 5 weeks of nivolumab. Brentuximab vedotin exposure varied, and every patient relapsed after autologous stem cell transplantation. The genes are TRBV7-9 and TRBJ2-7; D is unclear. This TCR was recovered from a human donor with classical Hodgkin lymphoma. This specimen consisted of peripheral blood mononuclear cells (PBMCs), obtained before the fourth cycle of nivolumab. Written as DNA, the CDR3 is TGTGCCAGCAGCTCACAGTGGGTGGGGCAGTACTTC. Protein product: CASSSQWVGQYF.